This TCR beta chain was captured by sequencing in a study of CD8 T cells in ankylosing spondylitis. Study outcomes and limitations: Previous work reported some of these motif variants in the synovial fluid and blood of reactive arthritis. Significant enrichment of disease-linked clones was reported in matched ankylosing spondylitis synovial fluid. Ankylosing spondylitis blood seemed to carry a telltale TCR beta motif made of several highly homologous variants. In peripheral blood, disease-linked CD8+ clones occurred at relatively low frequencies.

TCRdb itself ran the 5' RACE reads through MiXCR, one entry per CDR3 protein. The data contain about 220,000 distinct CDR3 sequences, approximately 7.4% of them singletons. This clonotype has a count of ten or more. Its antigen is still unknown. Trimming stripped 6 bases from V and 1 base from J, with 19 bases between. CDR3 length equals 16 residues. Germline lookup yields CDR1 WSHSY and CDR2 SAAADI. The sample taken for sequencing was blood, either unsorted or a sorted T cell fraction (not recorded which). This TCR derives from a male donor with ankylosing spondylitis. The rearrangement joins TRBV10-2 to TRBJ2-7; D is perhaps TRBD2 (6 bases). CDR3 nucleotides: TGCGCCAGCAGCGACACTCGGGCAGGGAGGTCCTACGAGCAGTACTTC. This encodes CASSDTRAGRSYEQYF.